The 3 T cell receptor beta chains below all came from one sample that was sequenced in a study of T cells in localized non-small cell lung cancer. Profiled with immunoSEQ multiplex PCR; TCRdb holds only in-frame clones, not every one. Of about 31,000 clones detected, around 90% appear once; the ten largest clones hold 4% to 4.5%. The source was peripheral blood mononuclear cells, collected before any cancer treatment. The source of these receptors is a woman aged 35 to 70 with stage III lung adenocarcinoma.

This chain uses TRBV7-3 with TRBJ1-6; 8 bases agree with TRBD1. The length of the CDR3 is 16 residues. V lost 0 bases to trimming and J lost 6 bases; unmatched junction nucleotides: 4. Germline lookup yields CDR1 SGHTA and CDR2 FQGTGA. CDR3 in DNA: TGTGCCAGCAGCTTAACAGGTGACAGGGGTAATTCACCCCTCCACTTT. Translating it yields CASSLTGDRGNSPLHF.

The CDR3 region is CSVEGQLDTQYF. The DNA for the CDR3 is TGCAGCGTTGAAGGCCAACTAGATACGCAGTATTTT. This sequence joins TRBV29-1 and TRBJ2-3, with D uncertain. V lost 1 base and J lost 5, with 7 bases in between. Germline V CDR1 and CDR2: SQVTM, ANQGSEA. The CDR3 has 12 residues.

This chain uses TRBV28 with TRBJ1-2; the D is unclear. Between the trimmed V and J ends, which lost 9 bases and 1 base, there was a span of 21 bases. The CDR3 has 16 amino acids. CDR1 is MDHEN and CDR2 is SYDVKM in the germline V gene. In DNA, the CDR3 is TGTGCCAGTAAAATTCCGGGCCCCACCTTTAACTATGGCTACACCTTC. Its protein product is CASKIPGPTFNYGYTF.